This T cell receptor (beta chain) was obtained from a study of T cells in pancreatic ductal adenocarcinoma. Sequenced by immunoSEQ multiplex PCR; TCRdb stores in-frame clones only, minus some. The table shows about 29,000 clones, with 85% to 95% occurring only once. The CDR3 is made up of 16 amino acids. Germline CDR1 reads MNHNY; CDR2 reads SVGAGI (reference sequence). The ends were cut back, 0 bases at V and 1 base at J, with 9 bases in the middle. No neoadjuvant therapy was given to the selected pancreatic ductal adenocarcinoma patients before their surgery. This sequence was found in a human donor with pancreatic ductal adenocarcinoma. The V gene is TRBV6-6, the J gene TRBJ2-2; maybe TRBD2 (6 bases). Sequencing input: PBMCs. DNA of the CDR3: TGTGCCAGCAGTTACTCGACCGGGGGGAACACCGGGGAGCTGTTTTTT. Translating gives CASSYSTGGNTGELFF.